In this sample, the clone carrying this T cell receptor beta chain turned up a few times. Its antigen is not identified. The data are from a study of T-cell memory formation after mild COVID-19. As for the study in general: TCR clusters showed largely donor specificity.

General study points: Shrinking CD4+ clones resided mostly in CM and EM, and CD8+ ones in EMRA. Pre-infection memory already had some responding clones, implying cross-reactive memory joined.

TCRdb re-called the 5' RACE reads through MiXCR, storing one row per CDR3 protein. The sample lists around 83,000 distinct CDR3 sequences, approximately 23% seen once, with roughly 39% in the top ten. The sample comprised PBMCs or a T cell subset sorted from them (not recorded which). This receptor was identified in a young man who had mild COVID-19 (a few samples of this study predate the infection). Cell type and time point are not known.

The CDR3 loop reads CASSQGRTQETQYF. The CDR3 DNA is TGTGCCAGCAGCCAAGGTCGGACCCAAGAGACCCAGTACTTC. This sequence joins TRBV14 and TRBJ2-5; D unclear. This CDR3 is 14 amino acids long. Trimming took 1 base from V and 1 from J, leaving 7 bases between them. Germline V lookup: CDR1 SGHDN, CDR2 FVKESK.